The table lists the clone carrying this T cell receptor (beta chain) with a few counts. These data are taken from a study of T-cell memory formation after mild COVID-19. TCRdb re-analysed the 5' RACE reads in MiXCR, keeping a single row per CDR3 protein. There are about 190,000 distinct CDR3 sequences in the sample; around 18% occur only once, and 2.4% lies in the top ten. CDR1 and CDR2 (germline): MNHEY, SVGAGI. This CDR3 is 15 amino acids long. With 4 bases removed from V and 6 bases from J, the gap between germline ends came to 18 bases. The chain joins TRBV6-5 to TRBJ1-2; unclear D gene. Sequencing used PBMCs or a T cell subset sorted from them (not recorded which). The clonotype was recovered from an adult woman who had mild COVID-19 (a few samples of this study predate the infection). Cell type and time point are not known. The CDR3, as DNA: TGTGCCAGCAGTTCCGTAGGGAATACATACGATGGCTACACCTTC. Translating it yields CASSSVGNTYDGYTF.